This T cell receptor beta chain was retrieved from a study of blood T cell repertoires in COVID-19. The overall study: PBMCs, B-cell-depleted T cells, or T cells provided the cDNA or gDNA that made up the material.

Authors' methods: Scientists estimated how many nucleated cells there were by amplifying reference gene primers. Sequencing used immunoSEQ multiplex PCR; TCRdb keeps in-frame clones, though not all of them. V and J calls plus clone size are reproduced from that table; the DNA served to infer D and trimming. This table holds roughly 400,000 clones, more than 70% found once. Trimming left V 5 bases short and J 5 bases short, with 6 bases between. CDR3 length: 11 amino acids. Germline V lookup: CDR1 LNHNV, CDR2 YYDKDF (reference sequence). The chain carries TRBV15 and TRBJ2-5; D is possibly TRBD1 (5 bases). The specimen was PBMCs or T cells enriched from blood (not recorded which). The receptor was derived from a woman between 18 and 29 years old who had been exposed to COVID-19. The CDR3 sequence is CATSGAETQYF. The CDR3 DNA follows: TGTGCCACCAGCGGGGCGGAGACCCAGTACTTC.